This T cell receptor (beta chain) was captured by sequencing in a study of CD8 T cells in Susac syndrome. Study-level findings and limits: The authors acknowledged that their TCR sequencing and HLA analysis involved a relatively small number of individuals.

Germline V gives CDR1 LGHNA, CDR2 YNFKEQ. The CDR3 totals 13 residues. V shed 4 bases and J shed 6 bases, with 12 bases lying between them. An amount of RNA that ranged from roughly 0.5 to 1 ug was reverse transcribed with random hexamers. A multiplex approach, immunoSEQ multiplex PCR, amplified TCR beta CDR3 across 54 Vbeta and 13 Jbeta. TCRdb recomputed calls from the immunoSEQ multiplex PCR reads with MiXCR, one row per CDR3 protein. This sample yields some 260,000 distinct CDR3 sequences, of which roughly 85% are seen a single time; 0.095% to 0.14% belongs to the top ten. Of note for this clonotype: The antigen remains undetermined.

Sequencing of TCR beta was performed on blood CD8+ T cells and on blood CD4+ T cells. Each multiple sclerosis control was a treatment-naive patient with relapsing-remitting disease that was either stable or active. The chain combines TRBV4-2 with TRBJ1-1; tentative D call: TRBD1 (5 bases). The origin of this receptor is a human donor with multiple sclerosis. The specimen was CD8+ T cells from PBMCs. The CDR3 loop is CASSLFTGPEAFF. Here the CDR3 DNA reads TGTGCCAGCAGCCTATTCACAGGCCCTGAAGCTTTCTTT.